This TCR beta chain is from a study of human T cells and chemical hapten exposure. This clonotype was observed a few times. What it recognizes is unknown. Documented time point: patch test 3, about 24 weeks after DPC sensitization. Treatment described: therapeutic diphenylcyclopropenone sensitization with weekly scalp DPC. The authors extracted total RNA from unfractionated whole blood. Germline loops: CDR1 MNHEY, CDR2 SVGAGI. V was clipped by 4 bases and J by 1 base; unmatched bases: 8. CDR3 length: 16 residues. As handled by the study authors: Across samples, TCR counts had a median of about 92,000 and ranged from about 23,224 to 690,600. TCRdb recomputed calls from the RACE reads with MiXCR, one row per CDR3 protein. The V and J calls and clone size come from TCRdb's table, not from the authors' own analysis. The sample shows about 120,000 distinct CDR3 sequences, approximately 11% of them seen only once.

Whole-study findings and limits: Controls had significantly fewer large CDR3 similarity clusters than were formed by expanded TCRs. Donors in the study had alopecia, meaning their immune response may differ from healthy people's.

The sequence was collected from a woman aged 45-65 years with alopecia areata. Some clones in this sample may be carry-over from other donors' samples. J is TRBJ2-3 and V is TRBV6-5; the match to TRBD1 covers 7 bases. Specimen: whole blood, collected in connection with sensitization to the hapten diphenylcyclopropenone (DPC). In DNA form, the CDR3 reads TGTGCCAGCAGTTTCGGTTTGGGGACAGGCACAGATACGCAGTATTTT. Its protein is CASSFGLGTGTDTQYF.